The entry that follows covers one T cell receptor beta chain sequence. CDR1 and CDR2 (germline): LNHDA, SQIVND (reference sequence). Trimming took off 5 bases at V and 5 bases at J, with 9 bases between the two ends. The CDR3 contains 12 residues. Libraries were prepared by immunoSEQ multiplex PCR; TCRdb keeps only in-frame clonotypes and omits some of them. This sample yields some 180,000 clones, of which around nine tenths are seen a single time; 15% to 20% belongs to the top ten. The data derive from a study of blood T cell repertoires in COVID-19. On the study more broadly: T cells, B-cell-depleted T cells, or PBMCs provided the cDNA or gDNA that served as material.

Sequencing used peripheral blood. The origin of this receptor is a man aged 45 to 65 with COVID-19, enrolled during active disease. The rearrangement uses TRBV19 and TRBJ1-2; D might be TRBD1 (6 bases). The CDR3 spells CASSLQGYGYTF. The DNA of the CDR3 is TGTGCCAGTAGTTTACAGGGTTATGGCTACACCTTC.